A selection of T cell receptor beta chains follows, all from one sample in a study of blood T cell repertoires in COVID-19. The assay was immunoSEQ multiplex PCR, and TCRdb's table has in-frame clones only and misses some. The sample contains a few hundred thousand clones, 87% of which appear only once. Sequenced sample: PBMCs or T cells enriched from blood (not recorded which). The receptors come from a man aged 30 to 45 who had recovered from COVID-19. Both conserved end residues are part of each CDR3. Each record gives: V gene, clone size, D gene, J gene, CDR3 DNA, CDR3 protein. A D gene is named only where the DNA matches it firmly. Only some rows state a clone size, as once, few, many or a class for expanded clones.

>TRBV6-2/TRBV6-3|-|-|TRBJ1-3
TGTGCCAGCAGTTACTCCGGAGGGACGAGTGGAAACACCATATATTTT
CASSYSGGTSGNTIYF
>TRBV30|few|-|TRBJ1-1
TGTGCCTGGGTACCAAACCAGGGGACTGAAGCTTTCTTT
CAWVPNQGTEAFF
>TRBV3-1/TRBV3-2|-|-|TRBJ2-2
TGTGCCAGCAGCCAAAATGGGCGGGGGCGCGACATCGGGGAGCTGTTTTTT
CASSQNGRGRDIGELFF
>TRBV4-3|-|-|TRBJ1-2
TGCGCCAGCAGCCAAGATTATGACAGTGTCTATGGCTACACCTTC
CASSQDYDSVYGYTF
>TRBV6-5|-|-|TRBJ1-6
TGTGCCAGCGGGCGGGTCTCCTATAATTCACCCCTCCACTTT
CASGRVSYNSPLHF
>TRBV2|-|-|TRBJ1-5
TGTGCCAGCAGTTCCGGGGGATATCAGCCCCAGCATTTT
CASSSGGYQPQHF
>TRBV6-5|-|TRBD2|TRBJ2-3
TGTGCCAGCACTTCCTTAGCGGGGGGCAAGGATACGCAGTATTTT
CASTSLAGGKDTQYF
>TRBV19|-|TRBD2|TRBJ2-1
TGTGCCAGTGGCTTTGCGGGGGGGAACAATGAGCAGTTCTTC
CASGFAGGNNEQFF
>TRBV29-1|-|-|TRBJ1-3
TGCAGCGTTGTGTCACAGGACTCTGGAAACACCATATATTTT
CSVVSQDSGNTIYF
>TRBV19|-|TRBD1|TRBJ1-1
TGTGCCAGTAGAGGCGACAGGGGAATTAATTTGAACACTGAAGCTTTCTTT
CASRGDRGINLNTEAFF
>TRBV18|-|TRBD1|TRBJ2-7
TGTGCCAGCTCAGCCGGGACAGGGCGCTACGAGCAGTACTTC
CASSAGTGRYEQYF
>TRBV15|once|-|TRBJ2-7
TGTGCCACCAGCAGAGATACAGGCCTTACCTACGAGCAGTACTTC
CATSRDTGLTYEQYF
>TRBV27|-|-|TRBJ2-7
TGTGCCAGCAGTTCCCTTGGGGCCTTAAAGGTCTACGAGCAGTACTTC
CASSSLGALKVYEQYF
>TRBV7-8|-|-|TRBJ1-1
TGTGCCAGCAGCTTAACCGGGACAATCTATGAAGCTTTCTTT
CASSLTGTIYEAFF
>TRBV27|few|TRBD1|TRBJ2-7
TGTGCCAGCAGTCCGCCCCCCGGGACAGGGAGAGGATACGAGCAGTACTTC
CASSPPPGTGRGYEQYF
>TRBV4-3|-|-|TRBJ2-3
TGCGCCAGCAGCCAAGTAAGCAGTGACTATACGCAGTATTTT
CASSQVSSDYTQYF
>TRBV10-3|few|TRBD1|TRBJ2-1
TGTGCCATCAGTGAGAACCCGACAGGGGCGAGGAATGAGCAGTTCTTC
CAISENPTGARNEQFF
>TRBV19|-|TRBD1|TRBJ1-4
TGTGCCAGTAGTTTGGGACAGGGGTTCGGTGAAAAACTGTTTTTT
CASSLGQGFGEKLFF
>TRBV6-5|-|TRBD1|TRBJ1-1
TGTGCCAGCAGCCTCGGACAGGGGAACACTGAAGCTTTCTTT
CASSLGQGNTEAFF
>TRBV6-2/TRBV6-3|-|-|TRBJ2-5
TGTGCCAGCAGTTACGGCCCGACCCAGTACTTC
CASSYGPTQYF
>TRBV24-1|-|-|TRBJ1-6
TGTGCCACCAGTGATACCCCGGGACACTATAATTCACCCCTCCACTTT
CATSDTPGHYNSPLHF
>TRBV3-1/TRBV3-2|-|-|TRBJ1-6
TGTGCCAGCAGCCAACTCGGCCAGCGCCGGGTTAATTCACCCCTCCACTTT
CASSQLGQRRVNSPLHF
>TRBV5-6|-|TRBD1|TRBJ1-2
TGTGCCAGCAGCTTAAGGGGGCTTAACTATGGCTACACCTTC
CASSLRGLNYGYTF
>TRBV2|once|-|TRBJ2-7
TGTGCCAGCAGTGATTTTGGGCTCGAGCAGTACTTC
CASSDFGLEQYF
>TRBV19|once|-|TRBJ2-1
TGTGCCAGTAGTATTTCCCCGGCAGGAGGCAATGAGCAGTTCTTC
CASSISPAGGNEQFF
>TRBV19|-|-|TRBJ1-4
TGTGCCAGTAACTTTTGGGGGGAAACTAATGAAAAACTGTTTTTT
CASNFWGETNEKLFF
>TRBV5-4|-|TRBD2|TRBJ2-2
TGTGCCAGCAGCTTGCCTAGCGGGGGCCCGAGGACCGGGGAGCTGTTTTTT
CASSLPSGGPRTGELFF
>TRBV5-1|-|TRBD1|TRBJ1-2
TGCGCCAGCAGCTTTCAAACGGACAGGGTGTATGGCTACACCTTC
CASSFQTDRVYGYTF
>TRBV4-1|-|TRBD1|TRBJ2-7
TGCGCCAGCAGCCAAGGGACAGGGACCTACGAGCAGTACTTC
CASSQGTGTYEQYF
>TRBV5-1|-|-|TRBJ2-1
TGCGCCAGCAGCCTCCACTACTCTAACAATGAGCAGTTCTTC
CASSLHYSNNEQFF
>TRBV4-3|-|-|TRBJ2-7
TGCGCCAGCAGCCAACCGGCGGACACCTCCTACGAGCAGTACTTC
CASSQPADTSYEQYF
>TRBV11-3|-|-|TRBJ1-5
TGTGCCAGCAGCTTAGTGGCAGGGAAGCGCAATCAGCCCCAGCATTTT
CASSLVAGKRNQPQHF
>TRBV5-1|-|TRBD1|TRBJ1-2
TGCGCCAGCAGCTTGCAGGGGGAGGCTGGCTACACCTTC
CASSLQGEAGYTF
>TRBV9|-|-|TRBJ1-1
TGTGCCAGCAGCGTAGGTCAGCGGAACACTGAAGCTTTCTTT
CASSVGQRNTEAFF
>TRBV11-2|-|-|TRBJ1-4
TGTGCCAGCAGCTTAGGACAGGCTGAAAAACTGTTTTTT
CASSLGQAEKLFF
>TRBV6-5|-|TRBD2|TRBJ2-3
TGTGCCAGCAGTTACACGACGCGGGGGAGCACAGATACGCAGTATTTT
CASSYTTRGSTDTQYF
>TRBV6-2/TRBV6-3|-|-|TRBJ1-2
TGTGCCAGCAGCCTTACCCGGACAGCAGCTAACTATGGCTACACCTTC
CASSLTRTAANYGYTF
>TRBV27|few|TRBD1|TRBJ1-2
TGTGCCAGCAGTAGGGAACAGGGGTTAGGCTATGGCTACACCTTC
CASSREQGLGYGYTF
>TRBV2|-|TRBD1|TRBJ2-4
TGTGCCAGCAGCGGGACAGGGTGGCCCGAAAAAAACATTCAGTACTTC
CASSGTGWPEKNIQYF
>TRBV6-1|-|-|TRBJ2-3
TGTGCCAGCAGTGAAGGGGGGCGACTGCTCACAGATACGCAGTATTTT
CASSEGGRLLTDTQYF
>TRBV9|-|-|TRBJ2-2
TGTGCCAGCAGCGTAGGTGCTAGCTGGGCCGGGGAGCTGTTTTTT
CASSVGASWAGELFF
>TRBV10-1|-|-|TRBJ2-7
TGCGCCAGCAGTGGGTCAAGGGGAACCGAGCAGTACTTC
CASSGSRGTEQYF
>TRBV15|-|TRBD1|TRBJ1-5
TGTGCCACCAGCAAGGACAGGGGAGGATTGCAGCCCCAGCATTTT
CATSKDRGGLQPQHF
>TRBV6-5|-|TRBD1|TRBJ1-3
TGTGCCAGCAGTACACAGGGGGCCTCTGGAAACACCATATATTTT
CASSTQGASGNTIYF
>TRBV10-2|-|TRBD1|TRBJ1-2
TGCGCCAGCAGTGATTCCGGGGACAGGACGATTTGGGGCTACACCTTC
CASSDSGDRTIWGYTF
>TRBV12-5|-|-|TRBJ1-2
TGTGCTAGTGGTTTGAAGGACAGCTATGGCTACACCTTC
CASGLKDSYGYTF
>TRBV27|-|-|TRBJ2-5
TGTGCCAGCAGTTTAGTCAGGGCTGCAGGGGAGACCCAGTACTTC
CASSLVRAAGETQYF
>TRBV2|-|TRBD1|TRBJ2-2
TGTGCCAGCACCAGGGACAGAGGCACCGGGGAGCTGTTTTTT
CASTRDRGTGELFF
>TRBV5-4|-|TRBD1|TRBJ1-2
TGTGCCAGCAGCTTACTCCTAACAGGGGCAAGTGGCTACACCTTC
CASSLLLTGASGYTF
>TRBV11-2|-|TRBD1|TRBJ2-1
TGTGCCAGCAGCTTCGGGACAGCGAACAATGAGCAGTTCTTC
CASSFGTANNEQFF
>TRBV6-1|few|TRBD2|TRBJ2-4
TGTGCCAGCAGTGATGAGGCGGGGGGGCCGGTAAACATTCAGTACTTC
CASSDEAGGPVNIQYF
>TRBV6-5|-|-|TRBJ2-3
TGTGCAGTCGAGGGTAGCACAGATACGCAGTATTTT
CAVEGSTDTQYF